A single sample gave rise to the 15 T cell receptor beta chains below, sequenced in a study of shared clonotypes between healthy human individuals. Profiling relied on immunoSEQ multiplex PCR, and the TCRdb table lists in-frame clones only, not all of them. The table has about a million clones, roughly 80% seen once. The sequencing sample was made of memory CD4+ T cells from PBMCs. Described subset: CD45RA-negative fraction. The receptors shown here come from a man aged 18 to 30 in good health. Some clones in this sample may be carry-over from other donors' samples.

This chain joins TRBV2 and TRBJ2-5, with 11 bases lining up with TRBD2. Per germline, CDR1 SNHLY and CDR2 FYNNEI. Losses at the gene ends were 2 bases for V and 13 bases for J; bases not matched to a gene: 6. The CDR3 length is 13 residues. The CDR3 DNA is TGTGCCAGCAGTGAACTAGCGGGAGGAGTATCGTACTTC. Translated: CASSELAGGVSYF.

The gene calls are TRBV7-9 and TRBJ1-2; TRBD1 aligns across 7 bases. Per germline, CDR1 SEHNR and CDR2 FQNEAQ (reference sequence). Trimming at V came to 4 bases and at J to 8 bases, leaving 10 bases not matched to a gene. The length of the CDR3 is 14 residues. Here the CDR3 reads CASSSRGRGGGYTF. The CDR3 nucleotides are TGTGCCAGCAGCTCTAGGGGGCGGGGAGGCGGCTACACCTTC.

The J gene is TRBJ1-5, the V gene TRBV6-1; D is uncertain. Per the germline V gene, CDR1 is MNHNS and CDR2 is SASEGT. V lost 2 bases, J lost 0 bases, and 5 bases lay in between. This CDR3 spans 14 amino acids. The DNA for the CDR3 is TGTGCCAGCAGTGAAACTTATAGCAATCAGCCCCAGCATTTT. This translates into CASSETYSNQPQHF.

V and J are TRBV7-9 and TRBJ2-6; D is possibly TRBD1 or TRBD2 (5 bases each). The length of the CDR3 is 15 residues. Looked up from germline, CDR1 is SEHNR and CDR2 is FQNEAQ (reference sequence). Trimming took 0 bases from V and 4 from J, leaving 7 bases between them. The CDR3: CASSLAWDGANVLTF. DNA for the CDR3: TGTGCCAGCAGCTTAGCGTGGGACGGGGCCAACGTCCTGACTTTC.

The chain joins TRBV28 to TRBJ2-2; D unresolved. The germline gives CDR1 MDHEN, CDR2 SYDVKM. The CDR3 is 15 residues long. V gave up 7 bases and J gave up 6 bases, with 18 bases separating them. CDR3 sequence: CASKSRLGFAGELFF. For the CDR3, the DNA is TGTGCCAGCAAATCCCGCCTAGGGTTTGCCGGGGAGCTGTTTTTT.

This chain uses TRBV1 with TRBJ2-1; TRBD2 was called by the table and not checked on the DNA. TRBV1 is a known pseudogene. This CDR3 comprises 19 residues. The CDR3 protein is CTSSQVRASGRAKYNEQFF. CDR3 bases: TGCACCAGCAGCCAAGTCCGGGCTAGCGGGAGGGCCAAATACAATGAGCAGTTCTTC.

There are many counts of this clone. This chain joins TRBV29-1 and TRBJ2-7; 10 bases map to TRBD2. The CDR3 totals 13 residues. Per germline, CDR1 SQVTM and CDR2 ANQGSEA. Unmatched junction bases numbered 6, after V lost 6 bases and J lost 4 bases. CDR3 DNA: TGCAGCGTCTCGACTAGCGGGTCGTACGAGCAGTACTTC. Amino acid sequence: CSVSTSGSYEQYF.

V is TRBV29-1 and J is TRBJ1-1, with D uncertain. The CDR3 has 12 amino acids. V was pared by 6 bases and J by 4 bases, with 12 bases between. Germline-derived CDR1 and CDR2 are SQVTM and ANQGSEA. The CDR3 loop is CSVTLQATEAFF. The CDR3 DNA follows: TGCAGCGTCACACTTCAGGCCACTGAAGCTTTCTTT.

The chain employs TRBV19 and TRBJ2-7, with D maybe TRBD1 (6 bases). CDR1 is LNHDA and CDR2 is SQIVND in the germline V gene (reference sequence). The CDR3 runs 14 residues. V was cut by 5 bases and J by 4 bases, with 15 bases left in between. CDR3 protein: CASSRTGPRYEQYF. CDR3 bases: TGTGCCAGTAGTCGCACAGGGCCTCGGTACGAGCAGTACTTC.

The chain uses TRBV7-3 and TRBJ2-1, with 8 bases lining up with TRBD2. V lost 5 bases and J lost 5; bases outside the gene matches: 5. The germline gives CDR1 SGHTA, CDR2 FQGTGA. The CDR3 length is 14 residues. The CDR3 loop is CASSLSGTNNEQFF. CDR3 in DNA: TGTGCCAGCAGCCTTAGCGGGACCAACAATGAGCAGTTCTTC.

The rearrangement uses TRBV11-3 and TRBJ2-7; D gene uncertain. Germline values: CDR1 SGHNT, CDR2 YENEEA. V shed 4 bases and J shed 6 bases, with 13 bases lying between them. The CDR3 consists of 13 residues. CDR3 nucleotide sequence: TGTGCCAGCAGCTCGCTCTACCTGGGCGAGCAGTACTTC. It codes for CASSSLYLGEQYF.

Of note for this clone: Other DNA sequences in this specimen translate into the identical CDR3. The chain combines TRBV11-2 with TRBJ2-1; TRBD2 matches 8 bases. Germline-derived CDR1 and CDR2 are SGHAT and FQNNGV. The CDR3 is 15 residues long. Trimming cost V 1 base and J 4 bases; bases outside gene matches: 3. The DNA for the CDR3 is TGTGCCAGCAGCTTAGGTGCGGGAGGATACAATGAGCAGTTCTTC. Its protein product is CASSLGAGGYNEQFF.

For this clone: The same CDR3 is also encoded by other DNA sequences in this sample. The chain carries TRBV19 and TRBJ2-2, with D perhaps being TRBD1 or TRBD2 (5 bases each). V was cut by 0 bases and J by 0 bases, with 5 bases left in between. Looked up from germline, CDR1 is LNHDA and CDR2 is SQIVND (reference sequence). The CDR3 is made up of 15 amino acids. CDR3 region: CASSIEGPNTGELFF. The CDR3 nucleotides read TGTGCCAGTAGTATAGAGGGACCGAACACCGGGGAGCTGTTTTTT.

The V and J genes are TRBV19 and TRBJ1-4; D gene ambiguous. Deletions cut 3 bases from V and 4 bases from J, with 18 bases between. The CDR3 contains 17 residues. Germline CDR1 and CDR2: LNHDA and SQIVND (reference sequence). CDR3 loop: CASSIALGSTSNEKLFF. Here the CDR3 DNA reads TGTGCCAGTAGTATCGCCCTTGGGTCGACCAGTAATGAAAAACTGTTTTTT.

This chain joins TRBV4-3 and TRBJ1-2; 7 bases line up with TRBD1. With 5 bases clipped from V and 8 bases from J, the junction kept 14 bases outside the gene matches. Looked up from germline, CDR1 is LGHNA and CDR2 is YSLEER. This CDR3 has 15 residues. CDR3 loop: CASSSRQGRLQGYTF. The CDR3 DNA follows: TGCGCCAGCAGCAGCCGACAGGGTCGGTTGCAAGGCTACACCTTC.